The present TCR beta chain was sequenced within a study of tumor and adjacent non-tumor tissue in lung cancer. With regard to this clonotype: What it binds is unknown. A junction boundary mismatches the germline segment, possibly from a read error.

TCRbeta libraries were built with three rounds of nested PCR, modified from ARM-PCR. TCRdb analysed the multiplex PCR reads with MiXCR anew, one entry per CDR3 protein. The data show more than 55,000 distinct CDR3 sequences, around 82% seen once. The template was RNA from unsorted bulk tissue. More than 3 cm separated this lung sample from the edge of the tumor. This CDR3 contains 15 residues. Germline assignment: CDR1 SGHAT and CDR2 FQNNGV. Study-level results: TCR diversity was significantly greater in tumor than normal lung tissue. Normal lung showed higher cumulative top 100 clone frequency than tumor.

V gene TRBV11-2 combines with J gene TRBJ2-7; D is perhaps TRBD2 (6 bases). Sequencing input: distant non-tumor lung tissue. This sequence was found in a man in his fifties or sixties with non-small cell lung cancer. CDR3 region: CASILDGGGRYEQYF. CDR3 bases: TGTGCCAGCATCTTAGATGGGGGAGGACGGTATGAGCAGTACTTC.